A single TCR beta chain is shown here with its context. This record belongs to a study of control samples from healthy donors and cancer patients. The CDR3 sequence is 17 residues long. Germline V gene lookup returns CDR1 LNHDA and CDR2 SQIVND (reference sequence). V lost 4 bases to trimming and J lost 1 base; unmatched junction nucleotides: 7. This table comes from immunoSEQ multiplex PCR, and its TCRdb copy is limited to in-frame clones, with some not included. The table includes approximately 150,000 clones, about 95% detected once. The specimen was PBMCs. The chain has TRBV19 and TRBJ1-1; 12 nucleotides match TRBD1. This clonotype originated in a man in his sixties with colorectal cancer. The CDR3 reads CASSTGTGGARNTEAFF. CDR3 bases: TGTGCCAGTAGTACGGGGACAGGGGGCGCGAGGAACACTGAAGCTTTCTTT.